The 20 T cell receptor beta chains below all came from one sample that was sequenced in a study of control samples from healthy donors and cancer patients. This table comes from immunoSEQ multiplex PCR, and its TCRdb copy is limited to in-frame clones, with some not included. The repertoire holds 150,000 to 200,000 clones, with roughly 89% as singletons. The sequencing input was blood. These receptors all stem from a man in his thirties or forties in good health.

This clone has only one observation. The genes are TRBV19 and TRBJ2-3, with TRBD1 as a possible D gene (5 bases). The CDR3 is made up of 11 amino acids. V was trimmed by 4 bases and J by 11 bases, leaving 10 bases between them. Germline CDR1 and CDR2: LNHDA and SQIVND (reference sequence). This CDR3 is CASSTTAEQYF. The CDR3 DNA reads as TGTGCCAGTAGTACGACAGCCGAGCAGTATTTT.

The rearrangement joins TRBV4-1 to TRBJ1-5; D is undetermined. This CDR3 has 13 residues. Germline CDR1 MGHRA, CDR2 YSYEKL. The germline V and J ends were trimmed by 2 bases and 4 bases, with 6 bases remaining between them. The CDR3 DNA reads TGCGCCAGCAGCCAAAGAGAAAATCAGCCCCAGCATTTT. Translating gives CASSQRENQPQHF.

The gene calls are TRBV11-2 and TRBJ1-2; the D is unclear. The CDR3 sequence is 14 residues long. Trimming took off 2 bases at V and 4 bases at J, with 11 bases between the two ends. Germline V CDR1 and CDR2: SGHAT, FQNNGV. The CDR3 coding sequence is TGTGCCAGCAGCTTATCCTGGAACTCCTATGGCTACACCTTC. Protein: CASSLSWNSYGYTF.

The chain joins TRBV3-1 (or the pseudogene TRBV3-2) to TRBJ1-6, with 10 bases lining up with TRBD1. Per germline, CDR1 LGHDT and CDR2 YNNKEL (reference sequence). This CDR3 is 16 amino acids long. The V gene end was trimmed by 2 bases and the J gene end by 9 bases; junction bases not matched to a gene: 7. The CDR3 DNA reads TGTGCCAGCAGCCAAATCCCGGGACAGGGGTTTTCACCCCTCCACTTT. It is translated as CASSQIPGQGFSPLHF.

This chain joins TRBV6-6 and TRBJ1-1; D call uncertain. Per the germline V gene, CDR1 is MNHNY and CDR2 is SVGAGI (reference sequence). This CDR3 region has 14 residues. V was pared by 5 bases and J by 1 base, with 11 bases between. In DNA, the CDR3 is TGTGCCAGCAGTCCCACCTCTCAGAACACTGAAGCTTTCTTT. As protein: CASSPTSQNTEAFF.

DNA of the CDR3: TGTGCCAGTACTGAGAGCTCCTATAATTCACCCCTCCACTTT. Protein: CASTESSYNSPLHF. The chain employs TRBV19 and TRBJ1-6, with D unresolved. CDR1 and CDR2 from the germline V gene are LNHDA and SQIVND (reference sequence). With 7 bases removed from V and 0 bases from J, the gap between germline ends came to 7 bases. The CDR3 is 14 amino acids.

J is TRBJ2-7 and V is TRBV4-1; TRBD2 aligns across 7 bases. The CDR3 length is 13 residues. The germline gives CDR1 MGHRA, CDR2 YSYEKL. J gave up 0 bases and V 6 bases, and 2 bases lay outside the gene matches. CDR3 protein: CASSQRDSYEQYF. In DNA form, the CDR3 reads TGCGCCAGCAGTCAGCGGGACTCCTACGAGCAGTACTTC.

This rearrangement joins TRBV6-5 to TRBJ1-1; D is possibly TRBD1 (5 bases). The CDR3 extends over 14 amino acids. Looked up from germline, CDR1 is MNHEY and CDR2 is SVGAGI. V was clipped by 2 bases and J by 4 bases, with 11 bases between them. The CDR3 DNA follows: TGTGCCAGCAGTTACGGGGGGAGTGGCACTGAAGCTTTCTTT. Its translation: CASSYGGSGTEAFF.

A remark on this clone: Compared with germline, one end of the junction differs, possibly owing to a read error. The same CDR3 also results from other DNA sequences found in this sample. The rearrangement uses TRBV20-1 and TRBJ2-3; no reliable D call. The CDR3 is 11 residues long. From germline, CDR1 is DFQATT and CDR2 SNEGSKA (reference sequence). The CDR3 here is CSASRTDTQYF. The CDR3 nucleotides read TGTAGTGCTAGTAGAACAGATACGCAGTATTTT.

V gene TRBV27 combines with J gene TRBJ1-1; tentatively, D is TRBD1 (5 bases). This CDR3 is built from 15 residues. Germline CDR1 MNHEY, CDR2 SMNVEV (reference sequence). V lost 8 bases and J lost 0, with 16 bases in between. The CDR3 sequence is CASRRSGIMNTEAFF. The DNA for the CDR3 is TGTGCCAGCCGTAGATCAGGGATCATGAACACTGAAGCTTTCTTT.

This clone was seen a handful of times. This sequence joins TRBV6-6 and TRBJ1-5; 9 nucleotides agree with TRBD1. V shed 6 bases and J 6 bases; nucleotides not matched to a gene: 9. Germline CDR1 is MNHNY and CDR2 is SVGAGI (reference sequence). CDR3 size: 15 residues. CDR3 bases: TGTGCCAGCAGATCTACTACAGGGGGCGTTCAGCCCCAGCATTTT. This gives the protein CASRSTTGGVQPQHF.

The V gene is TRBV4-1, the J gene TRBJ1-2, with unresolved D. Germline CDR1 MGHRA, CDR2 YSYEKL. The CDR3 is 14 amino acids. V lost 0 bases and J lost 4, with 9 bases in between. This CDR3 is CASSQDPSSYGYTF. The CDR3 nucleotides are TGCGCCAGCAGCCAAGATCCCAGCTCCTATGGCTACACCTTC.

The CDR3 spells CATSYTGYTF. The DNA for the CDR3 is TGTGCCACCTCTTATACTGGCTACACCTTC. The chain employs TRBV2 and TRBJ1-2; D ambiguous. The CDR3 is 10 amino acids. Trimming left V 10 bases short and J 7 bases short, with 10 bases between. CDR1 and CDR2 from the germline V gene are SNHLY and FYNNEI.

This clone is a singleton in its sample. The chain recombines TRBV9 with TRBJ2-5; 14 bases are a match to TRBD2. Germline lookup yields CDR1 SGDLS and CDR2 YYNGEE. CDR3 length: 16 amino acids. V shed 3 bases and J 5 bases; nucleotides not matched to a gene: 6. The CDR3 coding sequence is TGTGCCAGCAGCGCCCCGGGACTAGCGGGGGTGGAGACCCAGTACTTC. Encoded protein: CASSAPGLAGVETQYF.

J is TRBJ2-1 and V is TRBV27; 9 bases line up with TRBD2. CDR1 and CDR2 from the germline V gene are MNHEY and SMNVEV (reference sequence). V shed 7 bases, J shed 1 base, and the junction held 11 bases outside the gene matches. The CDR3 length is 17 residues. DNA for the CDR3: TGTGCCAGCACCCTACGGGCGGGAGGGGGTTCCTACAATGAGCAGTTCTTC. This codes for CASTLRAGGGSYNEQFF.

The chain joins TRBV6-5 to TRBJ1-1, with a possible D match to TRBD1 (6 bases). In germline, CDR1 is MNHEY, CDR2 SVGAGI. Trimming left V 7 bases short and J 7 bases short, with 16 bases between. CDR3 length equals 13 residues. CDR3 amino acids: CASTPGQTFEAFF. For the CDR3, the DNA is TGTGCCAGCACCCCCGGACAGACATTTGAAGCTTTCTTT.

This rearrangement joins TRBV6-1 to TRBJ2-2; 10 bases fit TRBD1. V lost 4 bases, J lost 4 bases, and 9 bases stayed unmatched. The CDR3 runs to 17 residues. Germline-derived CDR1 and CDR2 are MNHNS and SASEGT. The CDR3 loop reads CASSVSGTGAITGELFF. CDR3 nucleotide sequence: TGTGCCAGCAGTGTTTCCGGGACAGGGGCTATCACCGGGGAGCTGTTTTTT.

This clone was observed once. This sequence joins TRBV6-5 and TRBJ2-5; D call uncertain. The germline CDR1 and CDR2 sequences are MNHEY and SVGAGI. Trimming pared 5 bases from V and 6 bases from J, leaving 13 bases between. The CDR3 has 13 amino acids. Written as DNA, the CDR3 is TGTGCCAGCAGTAAGGCATCGTCCAAGACCCAGTACTTC. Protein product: CASSKASSKTQYF.

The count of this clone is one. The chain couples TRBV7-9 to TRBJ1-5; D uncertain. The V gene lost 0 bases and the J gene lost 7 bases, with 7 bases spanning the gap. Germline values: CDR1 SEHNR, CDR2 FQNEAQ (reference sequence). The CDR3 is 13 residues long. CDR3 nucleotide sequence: TGTGCCAGCAGCTTAGCGCTCGGGCAGCCCCAGCATTTT. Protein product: CASSLALGQPQHF.

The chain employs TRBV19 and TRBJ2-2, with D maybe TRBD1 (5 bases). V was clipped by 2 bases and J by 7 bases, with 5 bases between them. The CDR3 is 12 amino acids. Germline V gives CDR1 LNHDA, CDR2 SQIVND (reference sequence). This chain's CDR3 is CASSIQGGELFF. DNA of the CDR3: TGTGCCAGTAGTATACAGGGCGGGGAGCTGTTTTTT.